A selection of T cell receptor beta chains follows, all from one sample in a study of T cells in Graves' hyperthyroidism and ophthalmopathy. MiXCR, applied by TCRdb to the multiplex PCR reads, yields one record per CDR3 protein. The sample includes roughly 300,000 distinct CDR3 sequences, approximately 22% of them seen just once. The specimen sequenced was blood. Receptors originate from a woman aged 45-59 years with Graves' hyperthyroidism. The CDR3 runs from the conserved cysteine through the conserved F or W. The order of the fields is CDR3 protein, CDR3 DNA, J gene, clone size, D gene, V gene. The D gene is left open where the match is weak. Clone sizes are given selectively: once, few, many, or a class where the clone is expanded.

CASSQGTGGKTQYF | TGTGCCAGCAGCCAAGGAACGGGCGGGAAGACCCAGTACTTC | TRBJ2-5 | many | . | TRBV3-1
CASSPPAGGVYEQYF | TGTGCCAGCAGCCCTCCAGCGGGAGGGGTCTACGAGCAGTACTTC | TRBJ2-7 | once | TRBD2 | TRBV7-9
CASSYSSASGNTIYF | TGTGCCAGCTCATACAGTTCAGCCTCTGGAAACACCATATATTTT | TRBJ1-3 | many | . | TRBV18
CASSGVMAVEQYF | TGTGCCAGCAGTGGGGTAATGGCGGTTGAGCAGTACTTC | TRBJ2-7 | few | . | TRBV6-2/TRBV6-3
CSARVSGRFYNEQFF | TGCAGTGCTAGAGTTAGCGGGAGGTTCTACAATGAGCAGTTCTTC | TRBJ2-1 | many | TRBD2 | TRBV20-1
CASSANWEKEETQYF | TGTGCCAGCAGTGCGAATTGGGAGAAGGAAGAGACCCAGTACTTC | TRBJ2-5 | many | . | TRBV11-1
CASSIGAGREGRKEKLFF | TGTGCCAGTAGTATCGGCGCGGGCAGGGAGGGCAGAAAAGAAAAACTGTTTTTT | TRBJ1-4 | once | . | TRBV19
CASSEALGRGGNEQYF | TGTGCCAGCAGTGAAGCGCTGGGCAGGGGGGGAAACGAGCAGTACTTC | TRBJ2-7 | many | . | TRBV2
CASSFGGNLYGYTF | TGTGCCAGCAGTTTTGGGGGAAACCTCTATGGCTACACCTTC | TRBJ1-2 | once | . | TRBV28
CASSLGGAQRDTQYF | TGTGCCAGCAGTTTAGGGGGGGCGCAGCGAGATACGCAGTATTTT | TRBJ2-3 | many | . | TRBV28
CAWSPVNTEAFF | TGTGCCTGGAGCCCCGTGAACACTGAAGCTTTCTTT | TRBJ1-1 | many | . | TRBV30
CASSETTSGFSTDTQYF | TGTGCCAGCAGTGAAACGACTAGCGGGTTCAGCACAGATACGCAGTATTTT | TRBJ2-3 | . | TRBD2 | TRBV2
CASSESHWLNQPQHF | TGTGCCAGCAGTGAAAGCCATTGGTTGAATCAGCCCCAGCATTTT | TRBJ1-5 | . | . | TRBV6-1
CASSPDRAGTEAFF | TGTGCCAGCAGCCCCGACAGGGCGGGAACTGAAGCTTTCTTT | TRBJ1-1 | many | TRBD1 | TRBV12-3/TRBV12-4
CASSPVGSRGNTIYF | TGTGCCAGCAGTCCCGTTGGCTCTCGGGGAAACACCATATACTTT | TRBJ1-3 | . | . | TRBV27
CASSPGQGTQETQYF | TGTGCCAGCTCACCCGGACAGGGTACACAAGAGACCCAGTACTTC | TRBJ2-5 | many | TRBD1 | TRBV18
CASSIVRVGEQFF | TGTGCCAGTAGTATAGTGAGGGTCGGTGAGCAGTTCTTC | TRBJ2-1 | few | . | TRBV19
CSAKGGRFYGYTF | TGCAGTGCTAAGGGGGGGCGCTTCTATGGCTACACCTTC | TRBJ1-2 | few | . | TRBV20-1
CASSQEGTGRRSPLHF | TGCGCCAGCAGCCAAGAGGGGACAGGGCGCCGGTCACCCCTCCACTTT | TRBJ1-6 | . | TRBD1 | TRBV4-1
CAISEVMNTEAFF | TGTGCCATCAGTGAGGTCATGAACACTGAAGCTTTCTTT | TRBJ1-1 | . | . | TRBV10-3
CSVGRLGVGAEAFF | TGCAGCGTTGGCCGTCTTGGGGTCGGGGCTGAAGCTTTCTTT | TRBJ1-1 | many | . | TRBV29-1
CASSPRQAWDGYTF | TGTGCCAGCAGTCCGCGACAGGCCTGGGATGGCTACACCTTC | TRBJ1-2 | many | . | TRBV27
CASSPTTTYEQYF | TGTGCCAGCTCACCGACAACTACCTACGAGCAGTACTTC | TRBJ2-7 | . | . | TRBV18
CASSVGLANTGELFF | TGTGCCAGCAGCGTAGGACTAGCGAACACCGGGGAGCTGTTTTTT | TRBJ2-2 | many | . | TRBV9
CASGPHLLAGLTYEQYF | TGTGCTAGTGGTCCTCACCTACTAGCGGGCTTGACCTACGAGCAGTACTTC | TRBJ2-7 | . | TRBD2 | TRBV12-5
CASSHQGAGSNQPQHF | TGTGCCAGCAGTCATCAGGGGGCGGGTAGCAATCAGCCCCAGCATTTT | TRBJ1-5 | few | TRBD1 | TRBV6-4
CASSRTGNEQFF | TGTGCCAGCAGCAGGACAGGGAATGAGCAGTTCTTC | TRBJ2-1 | many | TRBD1 | TRBV7-9
CASSQRQGPRGDEQFF | TGCGCCAGCAGCCAGAGACAGGGTCCCCGAGGAGATGAGCAGTTCTTC | TRBJ2-1 | few | TRBD1 | TRBV4-1
CSAPGDYEQFF | TGCAGTGCCCCGGGGGACTACGAGCAGTTCTTC | TRBJ2-1 | once | TRBD2 | TRBV20-1
CSAHRGIAGGKETQYF | TGCAGTGCTCACAGGGGAATTGCGGGAGGGAAAGAGACCCAGTACTTC | TRBJ2-5 | few | TRBD2 | TRBV20-1
CSARDSTGNTGELFF | TGCAGTGCTAGAGATAGTACGGGAAACACCGGGGAGCTGTTTTTT | TRBJ2-2 | . | . | TRBV20-1
CASSFGQGGPGELFF | TGTGCCAGCAGTTTTGGGCAGGGTGGGCCCGGGGAGCTGTTTTTT | TRBJ2-2 | many | . | TRBV12-3/TRBV12-4
CANPVAGTTDEKLFF | TGTGCCAACCCCGTCGCTGGGACAACAGATGAAAAACTGTTTTTT | TRBJ1-4 | . | . | TRBV6-1
CASVRDLAGYTF | TGTGCTAGTGTTAGGGACCTTGCAGGCTACACCTTC | TRBJ1-2 | once | . | TRBV12-5
CAWSEGLPRAEAFF | TGTGCCTGGAGTGAGGGACTCCCGAGGGCTGAAGCTTTCTTT | TRBJ1-1 | many | . | TRBV30
CAISDSTSGYEQFF | TGTGCCATCAGTGATTCGACTAGCGGCTATGAGCAGTTCTTC | TRBJ2-1 | few | TRBD2 | TRBV10-3
CASTAASNWHGELFF | TGTGCCAGCACCGCGGCCTCAAACTGGCACGGGGAGCTGTTTTTT | TRBJ2-2 | many | . | TRBV2
CASSPRPKNIQYF | TGTGCCAGCAGCCCGCGTCCCAAAAACATTCAGTACTTC | TRBJ2-4 | many | . | TRBV6-2/TRBV6-3
CASSHHRELNTEAFF | TGTGCCAGCAGCCACCACAGAGAATTGAACACTGAAGCTTTCTTT | TRBJ1-1 | once | . | TRBV16
CASSLQRDEQYF | TGCGCCAGCAGCTTGCAGAGGGACGAGCAGTACTTC | TRBJ2-7 | . | . | TRBV5-1
CASSRAGAEISPLHF | TGTGCCAGCAGCCGGGCCGGGGCGGAAATTTCACCCCTCCACTTT | TRBJ1-6 | . | . | TRBV6-1
CATSRVVLAGGPSYNEQFF | TGTGCCACCAGCAGAGTTGTTCTAGCGGGAGGCCCCTCCTACAATGAGCAGTTCTTC | TRBJ2-1 | many | TRBD2 | TRBV15
CASSFGDRENYGYTF | TGTGCCAGCAGTTTTGGGGACAGGGAAAACTATGGCTACACCTTC | TRBJ1-2 | . | TRBD1 | TRBV6-1
CSVTPSTGQGYNEQFF | TGCAGCGTTACCCCCTCTACGGGACAGGGTTACAATGAGCAGTTCTTC | TRBJ2-1 | . | TRBD1 | TRBV29-1
CASSQDPAGDGYGYTF | TGTGCCAGCAGCCAAGATCCGGCAGGGGATGGCTATGGCTACACCTTC | TRBJ1-2 | . | . | TRBV4-2
CASNRGRQPQHF | TGTGCCAGTAACAGGGGTCGGCAGCCCCAGCATTTT | TRBJ1-5 | . | TRBD1 | TRBV19
CASSYASGVNQPQHF | TGTGCCAGCAGCTACGCTTCAGGGGTCAATCAGCCCCAGCATTTT | TRBJ1-5 | many | . | TRBV5-6
CASSPRQERSTEAFF | TGCGCCAGCAGCCCCCGACAGGAGAGGAGCACTGAAGCTTTCTTT | TRBJ1-1 | few | . | TRBV5-1
CASSFQGSGRETQYF | TGTGCCAGCAGTTTTCAGGGGTCGGGGAGAGAGACCCAGTACTTC | TRBJ2-5 | many | . | TRBV28
CSATTGTSGPLQYF | TGCAGTGCTACCACCGGGACTAGCGGTCCGCTTCAGTACTTC | TRBJ2-5 | many | TRBD2 | TRBV20-1
CAWMTERSSYEQYF | TGTGCCTGGATGACAGAACGAAGCTCCTACGAGCAGTACTTC | TRBJ2-7 | many | . | TRBV30
CSASGGAIDTQYF | TGCAGTGCTAGCGGGGGGGCGATAGATACGCAGTATTTT | TRBJ2-3 | few | TRBD2 | TRBV20-1
CASRDLAGPTGELFF | TGTGCCAGCAGGGACCTAGCGGGGCCCACCGGGGAGCTGTTTTTT | TRBJ2-2 | . | TRBD2 | TRBV28
CATSGPQNMNTEAFF | TGTGCCACCAGCGGACCACAGAACATGAACACTGAAGCTTTCTTT | TRBJ1-1 | . | . | TRBV15
CATRRTSGDNGDIQYF | TGCGCCACTAGGAGGACTAGCGGGGACAACGGGGACATTCAGTACTTC | TRBJ2-4 | . | TRBD2 | TRBV5-1